Following are 13 T cell receptor beta chains from one sample sequenced in a study of CD8 T cells in ankylosing spondylitis. General observations from the study: A motif of eight highly homologous TCR beta variants was seen as apparently characteristic of ankylosing spondylitis blood.

Their antigens remain unidentified. MiXCR was run by TCRdb on the 5' RACE reads, yielding one entry per CDR3 protein. The data show a few hundred thousand distinct CDR3 sequences, approximately 20% seen once. The sequenced sample consisted of blood, either unsorted or a sorted T cell fraction (not recorded which). These receptors were taken from a male donor with ankylosing spondylitis.

The chain is built from TRBV12-3 or TRBV12-4 and TRBJ2-3; either TRBD1 or TRBD2 may fit D (6 bases each). The V gene lost 10 bases and the J gene lost 3 bases, with 20 bases spanning the gap. CDR3 length: 15 amino acids. CDR3 sequence (DNA): TGTGCCACCCAACGGCATGGAGGGGGGACAGATACGCAGTATTTT. This gives the protein CATQRHGGGTDTQYF.

This clonotype was counted a single time. V usage is TRBV28 and J usage is TRBJ2-7; 7 positions agree with TRBD1. The V and J ends lost 8 bases and 4 bases, in that order; junction bases with no gene match: 11. The CDR3 length is 14 residues. Germline CDR1 reads MDHEN; CDR2 reads SYDVKM. The CDR3 DNA reads as TGTGCCAGCCCTCCCCCGGGACAGCCATACGAGCAGTACTTC. This sequence encodes CASPPPGQPYEQYF. Supplemented by reference TRBV28 and TRBJ2-7, the full variable domain reads DVKVTQSSRYLVKRTGEKVFLECVQDMDHENMFWYRQDPGLGLRLIYFSYDVKMKEKGDIPEGYSVSREKKERFSLILESASTNQTSMYLCASPPPGQPYEQYFGPGTRLTVT.

The CDR3 spells CASSLEGRGPSGELFF. Written as DNA, the CDR3 is TGCGCCAGCAGCTTGGAGGGCAGGGGGCCGTCCGGGGAGCTGTTTTTT. The chain is built from TRBV5-1 and TRBJ2-2; 8 nucleotides align to TRBD1. CDR3 length: 16 residues. Germline lookup yields CDR1 SGHRS and CDR2 YFSETQ. The J segment lost 6 bases and the V segment lost 0 bases, leaving 7 bases of the junction unmatched.

The genes are TRBV20-1 and TRBJ2-1; 8 nucleotides line up with TRBD2. Germline values: CDR1 DFQATT, CDR2 SNEGSKA (reference sequence). With V trimmed by 7 bases and J by 4 bases, 3 bases remained unmatched. The length of the CDR3 is 12 residues. The CDR3 nucleotides are TGCAGTGGACTAGCGAATTACAATGAGCAGTTCTTC. Translated: CSGLANYNEQFF.

This clonotype was seen more than once but under ten times. The chain joins TRBV5-1 to TRBJ2-1, with 11 bases lining up with TRBD2. The CDR3 has 16 residues. Germline V gives CDR1 SGHRS, CDR2 YFSETQ. The ends lost 1 base at V and 8 bases at J; junction bases unmatched: 8. CDR3 DNA sequence: TGCGCCAGCAGCTTGCTGGGACTAGCGGCCGGGGATGAGCAGTTCTTC. This encodes CASSLLGLAAGDEQFF.

The chain is built from TRBV5-1 and TRBJ1-6; D is undetermined. V dropped 4 bases and J dropped 7 bases, with 21 bases sitting between them. The CDR3 has 17 amino acids. Germline CDR1 and CDR2: SGHRS and YFSETQ. CDR3 coding DNA: TGCGCCAGCAGCCGCTTAGGAGCGACACTCGAAAATTCACCCCTCCACTTT. Protein product: CASSRLGATLENSPLHF.

V is TRBV30 and J is TRBJ1-1; a possible D gene is TRBD1 (5 bases). CDR1 is GTSNPN, CDR2 SVGIG, per germline (reference sequence). This CDR3 has 13 amino acids. Trimming took 4 bases from V and 4 from J, leaving 13 bases between them. The CDR3 coding sequence is TGTGCCTGGATTGACAGCAGCTTCACTGAAGCTTTCTTT. Amino acids: CAWIDSSFTEAFF.

This clonotype was found a few times. This chain connects TRBV18 to TRBJ1-1; D remains ambiguous. The V and J ends lost 3 bases and 1 base respectively, with 12 bases between them. CDR3 length: 15 residues. Germline lookup yields CDR1 KGHSH and CDR2 LQKENI. The CDR3 DNA reads as TGTGCCAGCTCACCTAGTATGGAGAAGAACACTGAAGCTTTCTTT. It encodes CASSPSMEKNTEAFF.

The chain is built from TRBV5-1 and TRBJ2-3, with unresolved D. Trimming cost V 3 bases and J 0 bases, with 11 bases left between them. Germline CDR1 reads SGHRS; CDR2 reads YFSETQ. The CDR3 has 15 amino acids. CDR3 sequence (DNA): TGCGCCAGCAGCTCCAACACGGGTAGCACAGATACGCAGTATTTT. This codes for CASSSNTGSTDTQYF.

J is TRBJ2-6 and V is TRBV12-5; D call uncertain. In germline, CDR1 is LGHNT, CDR2 FRNRAP. This CDR3 is 15 amino acids long. The V gene lost 0 bases and the J gene lost 3 bases, with 6 bases spanning the gap. This CDR3 is CASGLVLGGANVLTF. The CDR3 DNA reads TGTGCTAGTGGTTTGGTACTGGGTGGGGCCAACGTCCTGACTTTC.

The rearrangement links TRBV27 to TRBJ2-7; 8 nucleotides match TRBD2. This CDR3 has 16 residues. Germline trimming cut 4 bases from V and 5 bases from J; bases unmatched to any gene: 13. Germline CDR1 MNHEY, CDR2 SMNVEV (reference sequence). The CDR3 loop reads CASSSTPGGGFHEQYF. The CDR3, as DNA: TGTGCCAGCAGTTCCACCCCGGGGGGGGGCTTCCACGAGCAGTACTTC.

This clonotype has more than one count but fewer than ten. This rearrangement joins TRBV4-1 to TRBJ2-3; no clear D gene. The CDR3 extends over 16 amino acids. Trimming removed 0 bases from V and 0 bases from J, with 10 bases in between. Germline values: CDR1 MGHRA, CDR2 YSYEKL. The CDR3 coding sequence is TGCGCCAGCAGCCAAGAACGCGACGCAAGCACAGATACGCAGTATTTT. It encodes CASSQERDASTDTQYF.

The chain carries TRBV6-1 and TRBJ1-5, with 8 bases fitting TRBD1. The V and J ends lost 2 bases and 4 bases, in that order; junction bases with no gene match: 7. This CDR3 is built from 16 residues. Germline lookup yields CDR1 MNHNS and CDR2 SASEGT. CDR3 protein: CASSEQGAGRNQPQHF. CDR3 sequence (DNA): TGTGCCAGCAGTGAACAGGGGGCGGGGAGGAATCAGCCCCAGCATTTT.